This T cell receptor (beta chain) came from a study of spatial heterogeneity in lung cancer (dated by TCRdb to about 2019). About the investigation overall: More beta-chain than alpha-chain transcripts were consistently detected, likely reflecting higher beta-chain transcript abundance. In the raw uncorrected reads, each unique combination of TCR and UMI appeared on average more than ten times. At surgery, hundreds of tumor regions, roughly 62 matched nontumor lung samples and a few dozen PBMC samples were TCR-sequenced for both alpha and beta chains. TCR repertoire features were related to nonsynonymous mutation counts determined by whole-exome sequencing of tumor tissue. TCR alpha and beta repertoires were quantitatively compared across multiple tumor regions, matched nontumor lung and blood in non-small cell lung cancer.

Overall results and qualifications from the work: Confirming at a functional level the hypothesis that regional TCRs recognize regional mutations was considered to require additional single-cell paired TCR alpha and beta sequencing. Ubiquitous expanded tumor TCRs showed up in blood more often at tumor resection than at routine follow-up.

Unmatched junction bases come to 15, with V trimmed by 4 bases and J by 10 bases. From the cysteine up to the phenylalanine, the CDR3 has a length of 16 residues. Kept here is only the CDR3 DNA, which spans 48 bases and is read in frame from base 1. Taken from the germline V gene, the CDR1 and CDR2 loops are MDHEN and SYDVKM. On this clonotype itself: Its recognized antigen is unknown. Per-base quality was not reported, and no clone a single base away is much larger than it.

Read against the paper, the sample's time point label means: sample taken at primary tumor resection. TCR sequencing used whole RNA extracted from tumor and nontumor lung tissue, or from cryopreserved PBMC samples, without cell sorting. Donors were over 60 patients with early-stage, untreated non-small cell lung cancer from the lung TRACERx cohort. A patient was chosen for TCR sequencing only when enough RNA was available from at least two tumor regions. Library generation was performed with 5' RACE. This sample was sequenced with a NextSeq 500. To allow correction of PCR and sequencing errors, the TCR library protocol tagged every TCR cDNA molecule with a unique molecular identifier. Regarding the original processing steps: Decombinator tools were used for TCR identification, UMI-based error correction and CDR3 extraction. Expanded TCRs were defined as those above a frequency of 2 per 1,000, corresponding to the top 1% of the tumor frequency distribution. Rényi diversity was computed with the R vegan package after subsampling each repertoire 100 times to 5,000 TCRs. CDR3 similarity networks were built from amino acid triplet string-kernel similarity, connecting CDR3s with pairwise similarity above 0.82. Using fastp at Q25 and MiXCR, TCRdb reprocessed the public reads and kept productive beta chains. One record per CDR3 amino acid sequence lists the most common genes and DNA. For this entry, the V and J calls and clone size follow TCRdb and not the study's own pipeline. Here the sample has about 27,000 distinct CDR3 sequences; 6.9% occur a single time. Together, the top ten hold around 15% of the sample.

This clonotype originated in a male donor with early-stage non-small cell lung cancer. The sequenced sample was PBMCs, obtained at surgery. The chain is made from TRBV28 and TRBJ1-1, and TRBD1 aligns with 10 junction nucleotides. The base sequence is TGTGCCAGCAGTTCACCCACTGCCGGGACAGGGGCGGGAGCTTTCTTT. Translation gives CASSSPTAGTGAGAFF.